The clone carrying this T cell receptor (beta chain) was observed at least ten times. No antigen is known for it. TCR alpha and TCR beta cDNA libraries carrying sample barcodes and UMIs came from 5'RACE with constant-segment primers. TCRdb redid the calling of the 5' RACE reads with MiXCR, one entry per CDR3 protein. The sample lists 550,000 to 600,000 distinct CDR3 sequences; 20% to 25% were seen once. This sample is part of a study of T-cell memory formation after mild COVID-19. Findings and limits, study-wide: Contracting clones from day 15 to 85 showed balanced CD4/CD8; later expanders favored CD4+. The appearance of some responding clones in pre-infection memory suggested that cross-reactive memory joined. Contracting CD8+ clones were enriched in EMRA, CD4+ mainly in CM and EM.

The germline V and J ends were trimmed by 3 bases and 5 bases, with 11 bases remaining between them. The CDR3 length is 14 residues. Germline CDR1 is KGHSH and CDR2 is LQKENI. The sequencing sample was made of PBMCs or a T cell subset sorted from them (not recorded which). The TCR comes from an adult woman who had mild COVID-19 (a few samples of this study predate the infection). Cell type and time point are not known. The V and J genes are TRBV18 and TRBJ1-5; no clear D gene. Here the CDR3 reads CASSPAPMDQPQHF. The CDR3 nucleotides read TGTGCCAGCTCACCCGCGCCGATGGATCAGCCCCAGCATTTT.